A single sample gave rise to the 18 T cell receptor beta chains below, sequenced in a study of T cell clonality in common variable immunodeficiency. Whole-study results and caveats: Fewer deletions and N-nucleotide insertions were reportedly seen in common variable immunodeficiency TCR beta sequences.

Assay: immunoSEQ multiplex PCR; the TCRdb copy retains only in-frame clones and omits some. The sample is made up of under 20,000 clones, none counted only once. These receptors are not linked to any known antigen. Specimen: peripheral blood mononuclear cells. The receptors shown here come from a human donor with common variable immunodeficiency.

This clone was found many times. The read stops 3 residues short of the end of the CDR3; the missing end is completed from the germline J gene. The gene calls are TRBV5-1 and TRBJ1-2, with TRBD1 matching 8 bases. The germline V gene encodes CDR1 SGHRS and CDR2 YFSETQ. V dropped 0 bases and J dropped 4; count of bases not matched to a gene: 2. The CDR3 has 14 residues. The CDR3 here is CASSLAQGAYGYTF. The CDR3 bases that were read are TGCGCCAGCAGCTTGGCCCAGGGGGCCTATGGC. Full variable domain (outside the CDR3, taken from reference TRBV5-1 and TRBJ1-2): KAGVTQTPRYLIKTRGQQVTLSCSPISGHRSVSWYQQTPGQGLQFLFEYFSETQRNKGNFPGRFSGRQFSNSRSEMNVSTLELGDSALYLCASSLAQGAYGYTFGSGTRLTVV.

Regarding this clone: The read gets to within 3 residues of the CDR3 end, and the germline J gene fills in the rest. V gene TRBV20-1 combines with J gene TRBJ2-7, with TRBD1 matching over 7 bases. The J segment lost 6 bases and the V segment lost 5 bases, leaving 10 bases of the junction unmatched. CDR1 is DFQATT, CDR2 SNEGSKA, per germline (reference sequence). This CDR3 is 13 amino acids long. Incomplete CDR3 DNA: TGCAGTGCTCCGACAGGGTCTTTTTCCGAG. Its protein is CSAPTGSFSE. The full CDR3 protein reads CSAPTGSFSEQYF.

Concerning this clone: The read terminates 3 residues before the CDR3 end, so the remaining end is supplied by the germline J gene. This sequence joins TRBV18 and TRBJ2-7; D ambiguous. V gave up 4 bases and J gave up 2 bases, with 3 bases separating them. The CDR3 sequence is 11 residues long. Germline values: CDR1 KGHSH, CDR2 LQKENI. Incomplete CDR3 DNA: TGTGCCAGCTCACATACCTACGAG. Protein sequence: CASSHTYE. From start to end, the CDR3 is CASSHTYEQYF.

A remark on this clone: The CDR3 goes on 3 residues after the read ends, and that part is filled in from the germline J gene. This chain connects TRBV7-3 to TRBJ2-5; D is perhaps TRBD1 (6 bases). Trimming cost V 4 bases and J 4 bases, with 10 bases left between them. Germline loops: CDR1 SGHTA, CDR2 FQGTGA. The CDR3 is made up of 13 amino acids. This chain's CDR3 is CASSSGQRETQYF. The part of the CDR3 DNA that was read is TGTGCCAGCAGCTCCGGACAGAGAGAGACC.

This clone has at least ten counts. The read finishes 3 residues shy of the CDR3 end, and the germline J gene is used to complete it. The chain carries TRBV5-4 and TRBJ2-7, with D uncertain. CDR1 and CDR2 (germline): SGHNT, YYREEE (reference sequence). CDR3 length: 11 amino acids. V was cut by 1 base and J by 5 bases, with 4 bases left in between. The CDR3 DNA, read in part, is TGTGCCAGCAGCTTGTCCAACGAG. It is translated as CASSLSNE. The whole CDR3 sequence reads CASSLSNEQYF. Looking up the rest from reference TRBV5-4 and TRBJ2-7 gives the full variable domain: ETGVTQSPTHLIKTRGQQVTLRCSSQSGHNTVSWYQQALGQGPQFIFQYYREEENGRGNFPPRFSGLQFPNYSSELNVNALELDDSALYLCASSLSNEQYFGPGTRLTVT.

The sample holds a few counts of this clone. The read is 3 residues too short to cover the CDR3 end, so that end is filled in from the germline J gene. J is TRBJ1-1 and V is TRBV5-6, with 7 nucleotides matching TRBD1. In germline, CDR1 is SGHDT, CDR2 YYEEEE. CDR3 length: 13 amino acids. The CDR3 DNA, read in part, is TGTGCCAGCAGCTTGGCCGGGACAGACGAA. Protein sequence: CASSLAGTDE. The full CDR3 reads CASSLAGTDEAFF.

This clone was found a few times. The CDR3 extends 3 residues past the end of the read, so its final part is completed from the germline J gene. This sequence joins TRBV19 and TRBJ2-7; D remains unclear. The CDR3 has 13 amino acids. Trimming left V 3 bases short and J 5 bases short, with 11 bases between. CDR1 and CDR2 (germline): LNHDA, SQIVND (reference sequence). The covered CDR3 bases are TGTGCCAGTAGTATTTTTTGGCAAGACGAG. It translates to CASSIFWQDE. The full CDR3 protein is CASSIFWQDEQYF.

The CDR3 sequence is CASSFPSIPSGRTQETQYF. CDR3 bases read: TGCGCCAGCAGCTTCCCCTCAATACCTAGCGGGAGGACCCAAGAGACC. The chain joins TRBV5-1 to TRBJ2-5, with TRBD2 identical over 11 bases. The read ends 3 residues shy of where the CDR3 ends; the end is completed using the germline J gene. Germline V gives CDR1 SGHRS, CDR2 YFSETQ. V lost 2 bases, J lost 1 base, and 13 bases stayed unmatched. CDR3 length: 19 amino acids.

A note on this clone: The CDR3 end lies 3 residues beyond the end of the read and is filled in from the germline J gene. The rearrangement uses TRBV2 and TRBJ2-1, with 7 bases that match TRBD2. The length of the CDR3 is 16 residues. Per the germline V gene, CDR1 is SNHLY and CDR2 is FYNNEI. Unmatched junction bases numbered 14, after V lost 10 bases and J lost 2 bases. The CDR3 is CATSDYSGWTYNEQFF. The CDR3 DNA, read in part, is TGTGCCACCAGCGATTATAGCGGGTGGACCTACAATGAG.

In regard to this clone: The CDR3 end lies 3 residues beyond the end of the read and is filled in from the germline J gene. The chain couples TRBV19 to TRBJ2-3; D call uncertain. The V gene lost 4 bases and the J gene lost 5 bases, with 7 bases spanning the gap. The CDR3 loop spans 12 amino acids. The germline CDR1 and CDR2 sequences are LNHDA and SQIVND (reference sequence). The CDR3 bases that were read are TGTGCCAGTAGTAGAGATCGAGATACG. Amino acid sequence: CASSRDRDT. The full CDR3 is CASSRDRDTQYF. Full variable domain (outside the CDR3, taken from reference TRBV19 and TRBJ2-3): DGGITQSPKYLFRKEGQNVTLSCEQNLNHDAMYWYRQDPGQGLRLIYYSQIVNDFQKGDIAEGYSVSREKKESFPLTVTSAQKNPTAFYLCASSRDRDTQYFGPGTRLTVL.

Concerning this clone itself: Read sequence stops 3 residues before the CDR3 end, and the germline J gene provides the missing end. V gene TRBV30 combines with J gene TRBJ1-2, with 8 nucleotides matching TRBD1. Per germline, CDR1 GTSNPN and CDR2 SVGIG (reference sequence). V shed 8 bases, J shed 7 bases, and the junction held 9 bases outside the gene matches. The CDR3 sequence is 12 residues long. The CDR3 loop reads CARAGGGFGYTF. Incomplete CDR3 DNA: TGTGCCAGAGCAGGGGGCGGTTTTGGC.

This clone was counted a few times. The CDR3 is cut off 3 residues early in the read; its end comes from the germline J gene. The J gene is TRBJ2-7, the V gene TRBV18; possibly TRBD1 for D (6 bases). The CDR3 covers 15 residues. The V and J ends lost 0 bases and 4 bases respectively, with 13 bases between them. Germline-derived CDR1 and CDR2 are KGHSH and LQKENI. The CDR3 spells CASSPPSLTGYEQYF. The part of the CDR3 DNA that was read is TGTGCCAGCTCACCACCGTCGCTTACAGGGTACGAG.

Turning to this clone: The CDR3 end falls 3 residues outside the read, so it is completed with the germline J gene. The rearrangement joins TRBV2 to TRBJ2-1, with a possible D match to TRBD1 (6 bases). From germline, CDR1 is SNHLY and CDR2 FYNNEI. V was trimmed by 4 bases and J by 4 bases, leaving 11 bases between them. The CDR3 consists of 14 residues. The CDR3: CASSVEGQYNEQFF. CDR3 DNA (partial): TGTGCCAGCAGTGTGGAAGGACAGTACAATGAG.

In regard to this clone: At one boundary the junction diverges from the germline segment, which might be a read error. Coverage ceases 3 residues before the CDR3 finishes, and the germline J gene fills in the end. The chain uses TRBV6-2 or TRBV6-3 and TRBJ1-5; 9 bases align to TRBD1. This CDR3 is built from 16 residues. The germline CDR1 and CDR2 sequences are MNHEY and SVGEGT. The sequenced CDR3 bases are TGTGCCGGCAGGACCTACAGGGGGCAAAGCAATCAGCCC. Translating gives CAGRTYRGQSNQP. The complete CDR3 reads CAGRTYRGQSNQPQHF.

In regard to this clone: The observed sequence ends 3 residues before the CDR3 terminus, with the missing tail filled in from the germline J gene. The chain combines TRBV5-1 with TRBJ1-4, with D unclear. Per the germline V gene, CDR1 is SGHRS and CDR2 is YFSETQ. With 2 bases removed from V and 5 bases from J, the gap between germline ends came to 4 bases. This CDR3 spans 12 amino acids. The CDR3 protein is CASSFRNEKLFF. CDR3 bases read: TGCGCCAGCAGCTTTCGGAATGAAAAA.

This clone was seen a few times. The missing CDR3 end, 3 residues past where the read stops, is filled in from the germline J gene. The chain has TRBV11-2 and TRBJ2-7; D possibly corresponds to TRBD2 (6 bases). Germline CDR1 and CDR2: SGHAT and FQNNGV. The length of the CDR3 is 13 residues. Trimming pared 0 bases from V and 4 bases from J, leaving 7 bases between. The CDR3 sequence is CASSLDGGYEQYF. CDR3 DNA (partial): TGTGCCAGCAGCTTAGATGGGGGGTACGAG. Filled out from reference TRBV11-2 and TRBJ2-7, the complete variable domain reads EAGVAQSPRYKIIEKRQSVAFWCNPISGHATLYWYQQILGQGPKLLIQFQNNGVVDDSQLPKDRFSAERLKGVDSTLKIQPAKLEDSAVYLCASSLDGGYEQYFGPGTRLTVT.

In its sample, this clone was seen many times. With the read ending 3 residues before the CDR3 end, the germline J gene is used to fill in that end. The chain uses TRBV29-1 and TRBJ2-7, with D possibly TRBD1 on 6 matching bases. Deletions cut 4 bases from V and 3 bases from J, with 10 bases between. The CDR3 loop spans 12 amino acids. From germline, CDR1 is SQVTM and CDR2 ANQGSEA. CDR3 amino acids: CSVASRGYEQYF. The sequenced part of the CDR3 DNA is TGCAGCGTTGCTTCCAGGGGCTACGAG.

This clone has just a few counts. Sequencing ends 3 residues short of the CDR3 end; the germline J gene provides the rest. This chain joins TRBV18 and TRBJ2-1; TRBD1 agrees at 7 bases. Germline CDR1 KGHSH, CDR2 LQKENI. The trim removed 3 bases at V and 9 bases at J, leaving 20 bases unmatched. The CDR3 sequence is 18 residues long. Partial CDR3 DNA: TGTGCCAGCTCACCTTTGACAGGGACAGCTCCGGCGATTGTTGAG. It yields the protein CASSPLTGTAPAIVE. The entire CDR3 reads CASSPLTGTAPAIVEQFF.